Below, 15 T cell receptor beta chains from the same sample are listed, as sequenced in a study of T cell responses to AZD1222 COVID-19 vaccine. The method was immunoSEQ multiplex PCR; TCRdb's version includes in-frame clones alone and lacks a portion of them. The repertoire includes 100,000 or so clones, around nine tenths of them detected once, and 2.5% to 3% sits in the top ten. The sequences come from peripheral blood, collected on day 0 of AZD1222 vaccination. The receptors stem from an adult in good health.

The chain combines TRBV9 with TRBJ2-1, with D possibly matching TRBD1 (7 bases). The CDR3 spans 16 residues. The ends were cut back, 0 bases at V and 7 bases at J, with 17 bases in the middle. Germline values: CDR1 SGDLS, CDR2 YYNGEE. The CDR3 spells CASSVAGDRGANEQFF. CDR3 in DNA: TGTGCCAGCAGCGTAGCGGGGGACAGAGGGGCGAATGAGCAGTTCTTC.

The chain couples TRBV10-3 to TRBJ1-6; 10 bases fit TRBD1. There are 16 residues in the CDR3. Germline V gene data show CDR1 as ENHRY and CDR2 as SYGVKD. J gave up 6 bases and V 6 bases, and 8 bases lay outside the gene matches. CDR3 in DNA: TGTGCCATCAGGCAGGGGACAGGGGTTGGTAATTCACCCCTCCACTTT. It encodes CAIRQGTGVGNSPLHF.

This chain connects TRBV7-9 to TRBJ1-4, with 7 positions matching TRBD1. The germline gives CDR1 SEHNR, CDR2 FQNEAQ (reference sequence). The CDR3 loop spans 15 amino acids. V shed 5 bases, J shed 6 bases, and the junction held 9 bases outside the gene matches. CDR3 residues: CASSLPTGSHEKLFF. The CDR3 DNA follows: TGTGCCAGCAGCCTCCCGACAGGGTCCCATGAAAAACTGTTTTTT. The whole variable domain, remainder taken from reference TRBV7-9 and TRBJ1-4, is DTGVSQNPRHKITKRGQNVTFRCDPISEHNRLYWYRQTLGQGPEFLTYFQNEAQLEKSRLLSDRFSAERPKGSFSTLEIQRTEQGDSAMYLCASSLPTGSHEKLFFGSGTQLSVL.

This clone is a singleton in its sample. The CDR3 is CASSIGVGVVAKNIQYF. The CDR3 DNA is TGTGCCAGTAGTATAGGAGTGGGGGTGGTAGCCAAAAACATTCAGTACTTC. This chain connects TRBV19 to TRBJ2-4; D is possibly TRBD1 or TRBD2 (5 bases each). V was shortened by 1 base and J by 0 bases, with 13 bases between the two germline ends. The CDR3 has 17 amino acids. The germline V gene encodes CDR1 LNHDA and CDR2 SQIVND (reference sequence). The variable domain in full, completed from reference TRBV19 and TRBJ2-4, reads DGGITQSPKYLFRKEGQNVTLSCEQNLNHDAMYWYRQDPGQGLRLIYYSQIVNDFQKGDIAEGYSVSREKKESFPLTVTSAQKNPTAFYLCASSIGVGVVAKNIQYFGAGTRLSVL.

The CDR3, as DNA: TGTGCCAGCAGCCAAGATGGAAGGGTGAGCTATGGCTACACCTTC. The encoded protein is CASSQDGRVSYGYTF. The rearrangement uses TRBV3-1 (or the pseudogene TRBV3-2) and TRBJ1-2, with D unclear. Germline V CDR1 and CDR2: LGHDT, YNNKEL (reference sequence). V lost 0 bases and J 4 bases, leaving 12 bases between the germline ends. This CDR3 spans 15 amino acids.

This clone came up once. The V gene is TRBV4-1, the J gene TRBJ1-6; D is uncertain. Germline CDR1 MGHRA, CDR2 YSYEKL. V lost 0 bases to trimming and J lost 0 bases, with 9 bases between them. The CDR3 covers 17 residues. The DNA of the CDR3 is TGCGCCAGCAGCCAAGAGGGCGGAAGCTCCTATAATTCACCCCTCCACTTT. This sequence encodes CASSQEGGSSYNSPLHF.

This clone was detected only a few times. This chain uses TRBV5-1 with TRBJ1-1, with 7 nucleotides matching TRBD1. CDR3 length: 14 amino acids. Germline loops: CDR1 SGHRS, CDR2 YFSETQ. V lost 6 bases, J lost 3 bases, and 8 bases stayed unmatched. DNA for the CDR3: TGCGCCAGCACAAGCGCAGGGGGATACACTGAAGCTTTCTTT. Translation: CASTSAGGYTEAFF.

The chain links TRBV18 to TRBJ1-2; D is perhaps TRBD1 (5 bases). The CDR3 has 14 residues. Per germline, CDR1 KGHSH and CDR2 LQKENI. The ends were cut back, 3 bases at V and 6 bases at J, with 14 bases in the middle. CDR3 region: CASSPQTGPDGYTF. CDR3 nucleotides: TGTGCCAGCTCACCTCAAACGGGACCAGATGGCTACACCTTC. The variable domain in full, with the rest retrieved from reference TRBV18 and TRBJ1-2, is NAGVMQNPRHLVRRRGQEARLRCSPMKGHSHVYWYRQLPEEGLKFMVYLQKENIIDESGMPKERFSAEFPKEGPSILRIQQVVRGDSAAYFCASSPQTGPDGYTFGSGTRLTVV.

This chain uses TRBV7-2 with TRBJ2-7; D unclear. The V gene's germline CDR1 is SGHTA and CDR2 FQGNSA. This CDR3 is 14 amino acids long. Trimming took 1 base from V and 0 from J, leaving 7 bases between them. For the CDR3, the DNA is TGTGCCAGCAGCTTAGAAAGGCACTCCTACGAGCAGTACTTC. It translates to CASSLERHSYEQYF.

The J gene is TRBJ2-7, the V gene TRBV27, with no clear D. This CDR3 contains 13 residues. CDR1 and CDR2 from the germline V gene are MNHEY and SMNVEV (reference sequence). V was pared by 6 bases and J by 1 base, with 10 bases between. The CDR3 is CASSHELSYEQYF. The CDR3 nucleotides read TGTGCCAGCAGCCATGAGCTGTCCTACGAGCAGTACTTC.

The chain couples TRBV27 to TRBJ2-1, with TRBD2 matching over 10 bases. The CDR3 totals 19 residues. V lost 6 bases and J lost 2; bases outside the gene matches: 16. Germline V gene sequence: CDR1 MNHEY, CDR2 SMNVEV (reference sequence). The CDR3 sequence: CASSQSGGALSIPYNEQFF. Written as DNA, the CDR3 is TGTGCCAGCAGCCAAAGCGGGGGGGCCCTCTCCATCCCCTACAATGAGCAGTTCTTC.

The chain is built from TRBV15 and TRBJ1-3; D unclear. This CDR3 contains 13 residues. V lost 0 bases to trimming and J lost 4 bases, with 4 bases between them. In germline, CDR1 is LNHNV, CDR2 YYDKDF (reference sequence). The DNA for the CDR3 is TGTGCCACCAGCAGAGACCCCGGAAACACCATATATTTT. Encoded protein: CATSRDPGNTIYF.

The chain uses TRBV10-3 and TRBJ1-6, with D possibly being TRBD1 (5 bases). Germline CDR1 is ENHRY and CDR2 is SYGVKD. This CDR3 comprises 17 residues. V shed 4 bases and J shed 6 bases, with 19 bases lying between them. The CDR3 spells CAISVETGGRRNSPLHF. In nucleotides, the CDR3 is TGTGCCATCAGTGTTGAGACCGGGGGAAGGCGTAATTCACCCCTCCACTTT.

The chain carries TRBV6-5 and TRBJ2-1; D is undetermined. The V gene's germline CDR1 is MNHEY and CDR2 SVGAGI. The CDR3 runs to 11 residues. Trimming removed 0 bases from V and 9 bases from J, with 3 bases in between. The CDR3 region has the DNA TGTGCCAGCAGTTACTCCGGTGAGCAGTTCTTC. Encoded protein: CASSYSGEQFF.

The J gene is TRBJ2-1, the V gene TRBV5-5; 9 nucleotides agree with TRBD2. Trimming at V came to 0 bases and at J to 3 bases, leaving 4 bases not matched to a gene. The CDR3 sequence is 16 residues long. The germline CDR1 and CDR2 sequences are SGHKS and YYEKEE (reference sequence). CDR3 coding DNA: TGTGCCAGCAGCTTGGGAGCGGGGGGACTCTACAATGAGCAGTTCTTC. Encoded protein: CASSLGAGGLYNEQFF.